The rows below give T cell receptor beta chains drawn from one sample of a study of CD8+CD57+ T cells in acquired aplastic anemia. Via MiXCR, TCRdb re-called the reads, giving one row per CDR3 protein. The sample consists of 100,000 to 120,000 distinct CDR3 sequences, around half of them appearing once. Sample: sorted CD4+, CD8+, or CD8+CD57+ T cells (not recorded which) from PBMCs. All receptors come from a human donor in good health, serving as a control. CDR3s include the opening cysteine and the closing phenylalanine or tryptophan. Fields, in order: J gene, clone size, V gene, D gene, CDR3 DNA, CDR3 protein. A D gene is named only where the DNA matches it firmly. Clone size is shown for a subset of rows, as once, few, many or a class of expanded clone.

j_gene: TRBJ2-7
abundance: -
v_gene: TRBV11-1
d_gene: TRBD1
CDR3nt: TGTGCCAGCAGCTTCCGGACAGGGCTGAGCTCCTACGAGCAGTACTTC
CDR3aa: CASSFRTGLSSYEQYF

j_gene: TRBJ1-6
abundance: many
v_gene: TRBV20-1
d_gene: TRBD1
CDR3nt: TGCAGTGCTGTACAACAGGGGACGCGGAATTCACCCCTCCACTTT
CDR3aa: CSAVQQGTRNSPLHF

j_gene: TRBJ1-1
abundance: many
v_gene: TRBV20-1
d_gene: -
CDR3nt: TGCAGTGCGGAGACAATGAACACTGAAGCTTTCTTT
CDR3aa: CSAETMNTEAFF

j_gene: TRBJ1-1
abundance: many
v_gene: TRBV7-8
d_gene: -
CDR3nt: TGTGCCAGCAGCTTAGTATACGGCAGACGGGGCACTGAAGCTTTCTTT
CDR3aa: CASSLVYGRRGTEAFF

j_gene: TRBJ2-3
abundance: many
v_gene: TRBV6-6
d_gene: -
CDR3nt: TGTGCCAGCAGTTACGGAATAGCAACAGATACGCAGTATTTT
CDR3aa: CASSYGIATDTQYF

j_gene: TRBJ2-2
abundance: -
v_gene: TRBV15
d_gene: -
CDR3nt: TGTGCCACCAGCAGAAGGGGCGCTTGGGCCGAGCTGTTTTTT
CDR3aa: CATSRRGAWAELFF

j_gene: TRBJ1-2
abundance: once
v_gene: TRBV4-3
d_gene: -
CDR3nt: TGCGCCAGCAGCCCCGGGGACGCCAACGTGCGGGGCTACACCTTC
CDR3aa: CASSPGDANVRGYTF

j_gene: TRBJ2-7
abundance: -
v_gene: TRBV28
d_gene: -
CDR3nt: TGTGCCAGCGGACAGTCCTTGAGCGAGCAGTACTTC
CDR3aa: CASGQSLSEQYF

j_gene: TRBJ1-1
abundance: once
v_gene: TRBV4-1
d_gene: -
CDR3nt: TGCGCCAGCAGCCCTAGGACGGTGGGAAACACTGAAGCTTTCTTT
CDR3aa: CASSPRTVGNTEAFF

j_gene: TRBJ1-2
abundance: -
v_gene: TRBV2
d_gene: TRBD1
CDR3nt: TGTGCCAGCAGTCGACAGGGAAGGGATGGCTACACCTTC
CDR3aa: CASSRQGRDGYTF

j_gene: TRBJ2-1
abundance: few
v_gene: TRBV30
d_gene: -
CDR3nt: TGTGCCTGGAGTCCTACCTGGGGCAGGAATGAGCAGTTCTTC
CDR3aa: CAWSPTWGRNEQFF

j_gene: TRBJ1-2
abundance: many
v_gene: TRBV20-1
d_gene: -
CDR3nt: TGCAGTGCCCCAGGGGCTAACTATGGCTACACCTTC
CDR3aa: CSAPGANYGYTF

j_gene: TRBJ1-1
abundance: -
v_gene: TRBV25-1
d_gene: -
CDR3nt: TGTGCCAGCAATTACGGGAACACTGAAGCTTTCTTT
CDR3aa: CASNYGNTEAFF

j_gene: TRBJ1-5
abundance: -
v_gene: TRBV9
d_gene: -
CDR3nt: TGTGCCAGCAGCCCGGGGGGGAATCAGCCCCAGCATTTT
CDR3aa: CASSPGGNQPQHF

j_gene: TRBJ2-5
abundance: -
v_gene: TRBV29-1
d_gene: TRBD2
CDR3nt: TGCAGCGTTCACGTAGCGGGAGCAGAGACCCAGTACTTC
CDR3aa: CSVHVAGAETQYF

j_gene: TRBJ2-2
abundance: -
v_gene: TRBV25-1
d_gene: -
CDR3nt: TGTGCCAGCAGTGAATGTGGCAGAAACACCGAGGAGCTGTTTTTT
CDR3aa: CASSECGRNTEELFF

j_gene: TRBJ2-7
abundance: -
v_gene: TRBV5-1
d_gene: TRBD1
CDR3nt: TGCGCCAGCAGCCAAAATACAGGGGACGAGCAGTACTTC
CDR3aa: CASSQNTGDEQYF

j_gene: TRBJ2-7
abundance: -
v_gene: TRBV25-1
d_gene: TRBD2
CDR3nt: TGTGCCAGCAGCTTAGCCGGCGGGGGGATCAAAAACGAGCAGTACTTC
CDR3aa: CASSLAGGGIKNEQYF

j_gene: TRBJ2-7
abundance: once
v_gene: TRBV13
d_gene: TRBD1
CDR3nt: TGTGCCAGCAGCTTAAGGACAGGGGGCGAATACGAGCAGTACTTC
CDR3aa: CASSLRTGGEYEQYF

j_gene: TRBJ1-3
abundance: -
v_gene: TRBV29-1
d_gene: -
CDR3nt: TGCAGCGTTGGTAGGGCTGGAAACACCATATATTTT
CDR3aa: CSVGRAGNTIYF

j_gene: TRBJ1-2
abundance: many
v_gene: TRBV5-6
d_gene: -
CDR3nt: TGTGCCAGCAGAACGGGACTGAGCTATGGCTACACCTTC
CDR3aa: CASRTGLSYGYTF

j_gene: TRBJ2-7
abundance: few
v_gene: TRBV25-1
d_gene: -
CDR3nt: TGTGCCAGCAGTTCCACTCAGACCGAAACCTACGAGCAGTACTTC
CDR3aa: CASSSTQTETYEQYF

j_gene: TRBJ2-7
abundance: -
v_gene: TRBV5-4
d_gene: -
CDR3nt: TGTGCCAGCAGCTCGTTAGGCAGCGGTAGCTCCTACGAGCAGTACTTC
CDR3aa: CASSSLGSGSSYEQYF

j_gene: TRBJ1-1
abundance: -
v_gene: TRBV10-3
d_gene: -
CDR3nt: TGTGCCATCAGTGAGGGCGGGGGCAGAGGAGCCTTCTTT
CDR3aa: CAISEGGGRGAFF

j_gene: TRBJ1-4
abundance: -
v_gene: TRBV28
d_gene: -
CDR3nt: TGTGCCAGCAGTTCGCTTCCAGGCGATAATGAAAAACTGTTTTTT
CDR3aa: CASSSLPGDNEKLFF

j_gene: TRBJ1-1
abundance: -
v_gene: TRBV2
d_gene: -
CDR3nt: TGTGCCAGCAGTGTTTCCGGGAGGGGCACTGAAGCTTTCTTT
CDR3aa: CASSVSGRGTEAFF

j_gene: TRBJ2-7
abundance: many
v_gene: TRBV13
d_gene: -
CDR3nt: TGTGCCAGCAGCGCGGGACTGACCTACGAGCAGTACTTC
CDR3aa: CASSAGLTYEQYF

j_gene: TRBJ1-2
abundance: many
v_gene: TRBV12-3/TRBV12-4
d_gene: -
CDR3nt: TGTGCCAGCAGTGGGGGGCGCCCCCATGGCTACACCTTC
CDR3aa: CASSGGRPHGYTF

j_gene: TRBJ1-1
abundance: -
v_gene: TRBV4-1
d_gene: -
CDR3nt: TGCGCCAGCAGCGGGCGGACAGTGAACACTGAAGCTTTCTTT
CDR3aa: CASSGRTVNTEAFF

j_gene: TRBJ2-3
abundance: many
v_gene: TRBV19
d_gene: -
CDR3nt: TGTGCCAGTAGCCCGCTCGGCGCCGGGCATGTTGATACGCAGTATTTT
CDR3aa: CASSPLGAGHVDTQYF

j_gene: TRBJ2-3
abundance: -
v_gene: TRBV7-6
d_gene: TRBD2
CDR3nt: TGTGCCAGTAGTATAGGGCTAGCGGGGATAAGAACAGATACGCAGTATTTT
CDR3aa: CASSIGLAGIRTDTQYF

j_gene: TRBJ2-7
abundance: many
v_gene: TRBV29-1
d_gene: TRBD2
CDR3nt: TGCAGCGTGTCCTTGGGGAGGGACGGCGCGGGAGAGGAGCAGTACTTC
CDR3aa: CSVSLGRDGAGEEQYF

j_gene: TRBJ2-2
abundance: -
v_gene: TRBV20-1
d_gene: TRBD2
CDR3nt: TGCAGTGCCAGTCGGGGCGCGGGGGGTGAAGGCGGGGAGCTGTTTTTT
CDR3aa: CSASRGAGGEGGELFF

j_gene: TRBJ2-7
abundance: few
v_gene: TRBV29-1
d_gene: -
CDR3nt: TGCAGCGTTGAAGATGGGGCCAAAGGGCATTGGAACGAGCAGTACTTC
CDR3aa: CSVEDGAKGHWNEQYF

j_gene: TRBJ1-1
abundance: -
v_gene: TRBV10-3
d_gene: -
CDR3nt: TGTGCCATCAGTGACAGGACGAACACTGAAGCTTTCTTT
CDR3aa: CAISDRTNTEAFF

j_gene: TRBJ2-7
abundance: few
v_gene: TRBV7-9
d_gene: -
CDR3nt: TGTGCCAGCAGCTTAGCGGGCAGGGCCGAGCAGTACTTC
CDR3aa: CASSLAGRAEQYF

j_gene: TRBJ2-7
abundance: -
v_gene: TRBV15
d_gene: -
CDR3nt: TGTGCCACCAGCAGACCGGGCGACGAGCAGTACTTC
CDR3aa: CATSRPGDEQYF

j_gene: TRBJ1-1
abundance: many
v_gene: TRBV19
d_gene: -
CDR3nt: TGTGCCAGTAGTATAACCCAAATAAGTGAAGCTTTCTTT
CDR3aa: CASSITQISEAFF

j_gene: TRBJ2-1
abundance: once
v_gene: TRBV7-8
d_gene: TRBD2
CDR3nt: TGTGCCAGCAGCTTAGTGCGGGAGCGCTCCTACAATGAGCAGTTCTTC
CDR3aa: CASSLVRERSYNEQFF

j_gene: TRBJ2-7
abundance: -
v_gene: TRBV9
d_gene: TRBD2
CDR3nt: TGTGCCAGCAGCGTAGGTTCTAGCGGCTACGAGCAGTACTTC
CDR3aa: CASSVGSSGYEQYF